Below, one T cell receptor beta chain is given with its context. What it binds is unknown. As for time point: week 5, during vaccination. Vaccinated patients received 300 ug of mutant IDH1 20-mer peptide per dose, with topical imiquimod. Germline loops: CDR1 ENHRY, CDR2 SYGVKD. CDR3 length equals 15 residues. V dropped 4 bases and J dropped 7; count of bases not matched to a gene: 8. Some clones are missing from TCRdb's copy, which holds only in-frame ones; the method was immunoSEQ multiplex PCR. The table lists 70,000 to 90,000 clones, roughly nine tenths of them singletons, with about 0.61% in the top ten. This specimen belongs to a study of a mutant IDH1 vaccine in newly diagnosed glioma. Whole-study context: Before enrollment, the patients had been treated with radiotherapy alone, temozolomide alone, or both together. Most of them had received both.

The V and J genes are TRBV10-3 and TRBJ2-7; 12 nucleotides agree with TRBD2. The material was PBMCs, obtained from a glioma patient whose treatment included an IDH1 peptide vaccine. The TCR sequence derives from a woman aged 45 to 65 with glioma. This CDR3 is CAISALAGGPGEQYF. CDR3 in DNA: TGTGCCATCAGTGCTCTAGCGGGAGGGCCAGGGGAGCAGTACTTC.